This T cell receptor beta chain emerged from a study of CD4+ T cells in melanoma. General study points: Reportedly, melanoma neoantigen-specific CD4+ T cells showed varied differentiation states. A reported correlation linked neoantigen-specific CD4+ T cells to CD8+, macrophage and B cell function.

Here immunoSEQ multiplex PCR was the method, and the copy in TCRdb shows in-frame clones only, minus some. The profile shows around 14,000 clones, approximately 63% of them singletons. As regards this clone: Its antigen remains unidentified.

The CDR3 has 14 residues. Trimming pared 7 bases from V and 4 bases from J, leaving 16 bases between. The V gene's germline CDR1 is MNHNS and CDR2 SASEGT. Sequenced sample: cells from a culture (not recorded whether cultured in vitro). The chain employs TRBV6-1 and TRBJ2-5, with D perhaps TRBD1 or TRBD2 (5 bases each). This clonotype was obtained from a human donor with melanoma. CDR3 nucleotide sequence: TGTGCCAGCAATTGGGACCGCAACGGAGAGACCCAGTACTTC. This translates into CASNWDRNGETQYF.